The 9 T cell receptor beta chains reported below all come from one sample, sequenced in a study of T cell responses to AZD1222 COVID-19 vaccine. Measured with immunoSEQ multiplex PCR; TCRdb has only the in-frame clones, and not every one. The sample consists of approximately 70,000 clones, approximately 90% of them appearing once. The specimen was peripheral blood, collected on day 0 of AZD1222 vaccination. These receptor sequences come from an adult in good health.

The chain has TRBV18 and TRBJ1-2, with D uncertain. Trimming removed 2 bases at V and 2 bases at J, with 6 bases between. The CDR3 runs to 13 residues. Per the germline V gene, CDR1 is KGHSH and CDR2 is LQKENI. In nucleotides, the CDR3 is TGTGCCAGCTCACCATCGGGGAACTATGGCTACACCTTC. Its protein is CASSPSGNYGYTF.

J is TRBJ2-6 and V is TRBV7-3, with D maybe TRBD2 (6 bases). Between the trimmed V and J ends, which lost 2 bases and 2 bases, there was a span of 10 bases. Germline values: CDR1 SGHTA, CDR2 FQGTGA. The CDR3 covers 16 residues. CDR3 DNA sequence: TGTGCCAGCAGCTTACCAGGGAGGACTGGGGCCAACGTCCTGACTTTC. It yields the protein CASSLPGRTGANVLTF.

CDR3 coding DNA: TGCGCCAGCAGCCAAGAGGACAGTAATGAAAAACTGTTTTTT. Translation: CASSQEDSNEKLFF. This sequence joins TRBV4-3 and TRBJ1-4; D is possibly TRBD1 (6 bases). The CDR3 is 14 residues long. Per the germline V gene, CDR1 is LGHNA and CDR2 is YSLEER. The V gene lost 0 bases and the J gene lost 4 bases, with 6 bases spanning the gap.

The rearrangement uses TRBV28 and TRBJ1-2, with D hard to call. Trimming pared 3 bases from V and 8 bases from J, leaving 7 bases between. The length of the CDR3 is 11 residues. CDR1 and CDR2 (germline): MDHEN, SYDVKM. The CDR3 spells CASSFAGGYTF. CDR3 nucleotide sequence: TGTGCCAGCAGTTTTGCCGGGGGCTACACCTTC.

The chain couples TRBV5-1 to TRBJ1-5, with D perhaps TRBD1 (6 bases). This CDR3 comprises 13 residues. V was trimmed by 4 bases and J by 7 bases, leaving 12 bases between them. From germline, CDR1 is SGHRS and CDR2 YFSETQ. This CDR3 is CASSRDGGQPQHF. The CDR3 DNA is TGCGCCAGCAGCCGGGACGGGGGCCAGCCCCAGCATTTT.

The chain joins TRBV28 to TRBJ2-7; D is possibly TRBD1 (6 bases). CDR1 is MDHEN and CDR2 is SYDVKM in the germline V gene. V lost 2 bases and J 2 bases, leaving 13 bases between the germline ends. The CDR3 extends over 15 amino acids. The CDR3 sequence is CASSLPAGVPYEQYF. The CDR3 coding sequence is TGTGCCAGCAGTTTACCGGCAGGGGTCCCCTACGAGCAGTACTTC.

J is TRBJ2-7 and V is TRBV5-1; 9 nucleotides agree with TRBD1. The length of the CDR3 is 15 residues. With V trimmed by 0 bases and J by 4 bases, 5 bases remained unmatched. Germline CDR1 is SGHRS and CDR2 is YFSETQ. This chain's CDR3 is CASSLGDRVVYEQYF. CDR3 nucleotides: TGCGCCAGCAGCTTGGGGGACAGGGTGGTTTACGAGCAGTACTTC.

The rearrangement joins TRBV30 to TRBJ1-2, with D unresolved. The ends were cut back, 0 bases at V and 4 bases at J, with 12 bases in the middle. There are 14 residues in the CDR3. Germline V CDR1 and CDR2: GTSNPN, SVGIG (reference sequence). The CDR3 sequence is CAWSVLTGPYGYTF. The DNA for the CDR3 is TGTGCCTGGAGTGTCCTAACCGGGCCCTATGGCTACACCTTC.

V gene TRBV2 combines with J gene TRBJ1-1; D might be TRBD1 (6 bases). The CDR3 contains 16 residues. CDR1 is SNHLY and CDR2 is FYNNEI in the germline V gene. The germline V and J ends were trimmed by 5 bases and 1 base, with 17 bases remaining between them. The CDR3 bases are TGTGCCAGCAGTTCCTTTACAGGGCAGGGGAACACTGAAGCTTTCTTT. Its translation is CASSSFTGQGNTEAFF.